These 32 T cell receptor beta chains came from one sample sequenced in a study of T cells in Graves' hyperthyroidism and ophthalmopathy. What was amplified from RNA transcripts were TCR beta CDR3 regions. HTBI primers were the set used in a first-round RT-PCR of the TCR CDR3. TCRdb passed the multiplex PCR reads through MiXCR, listing each CDR3 protein once. The sample yields 500,000 to 700,000 distinct CDR3 sequences, 16% seen once. The sequenced material came from blood. The origin of the receptors is a woman under 30 with Graves' hyperthyroidism.

This sequence joins TRBV7-9 and TRBJ1-6, with TRBD1 matching 7 bases. The CDR3 covers 15 residues. V shed 2 bases, J shed 10 bases, and the junction held 8 bases outside the gene matches. The germline gives CDR1 SEHNR, CDR2 FQNEAQ (reference sequence). The CDR3 is CASSLLGQQRSPLHF. The CDR3 bases are TGTGCCAGCAGCTTATTGGGACAGCAGCGGTCACCCCTCCACTTT.

The count of this clonotype is one. The chain has TRBV19 and TRBJ1-6; 9 nucleotides agree with TRBD1. The V gene end was trimmed by 1 base and the J gene end by 0 bases; junction bases not matched to a gene: 4. This CDR3 is built from 18 residues. Per the germline V gene, CDR1 is LNHDA and CDR2 is SQIVND (reference sequence). This CDR3 is CASSIGPGQGSYNSPLHF. The CDR3 coding sequence is TGTGCCAGTAGTATAGGGCCGGGACAGGGCTCCTATAATTCACCCCTCCACTTT.

This clonotype was detected ten times or more. This chain links TRBV24-1 with TRBJ2-1; 7 positions agree with TRBD2. V lost 3 bases, J lost 0 bases, and 10 bases stayed unmatched. The germline V gene has CDR1 KGHDR and CDR2 SFDVKD. This CDR3 spans 18 amino acids. The CDR3 reads CATSDPSSGTSSYNEQFF. The CDR3 nucleotides are TGTGCCACCAGTGATCCTTCCAGCGGGACGAGCTCCTACAATGAGCAGTTCTTC.

The DNA for the CDR3 is TGTGCCAGCAGCCCCCCGGACCACTACAATGAGCAGTTCTTC. Translation: CASSPPDHYNEQFF. The chain recombines TRBV7-2 with TRBJ2-1; D uncertain. Germline lookup yields CDR1 SGHTA and CDR2 FQGNSA. V shed 5 bases and J shed 3 bases, with 11 bases lying between them. CDR3 length: 14 amino acids.

This chain uses TRBV4-1 with TRBJ2-7; D remains ambiguous. V shed 1 base and J shed 2 bases, with 9 bases lying between them. The V gene's germline CDR1 is MGHRA and CDR2 YSYEKL. The CDR3 is 14 residues long. CDR3 in DNA: TGCGCCAGCAGCCAAGGCGAAATAGCCTACGAGCAGTACTTC. Its protein is CASSQGEIAYEQYF.

The chain is built from TRBV12-3 or TRBV12-4 and TRBJ1-5; D uncertain. The CDR3 extends over 15 amino acids. V was trimmed by 6 bases and J by 4 bases, leaving 16 bases between them. The CDR3 DNA reads as TGTGCCAGCAGCCCGGCGGAGGGTGGTAATCAGCCCCAGCATTTT. Translation gives CASSPAEGGNQPQHF.

Turning to this clonotype: The junction does not match germline at one end; this may be a read error. The genes are TRBV6-1 and TRBJ1-1, with D possibly matching TRBD1 (6 bases). This CDR3 region has 14 residues. Germline V CDR1 and CDR2: MNHNS, SASEGT. CDR3 sequence reads: CVSSQGLVNTEAFF. DNA of the CDR3: TGTGTCAGCAGTCAGGGGTTGGTGAACACTGAAGCTTTCTTT.

The CDR3 coding sequence is TGTGCCACCAGCATGAGACTAGCGGACACAGATACGCAGTATTTT. Amino acids: CATSMRLADTDTQYF. This chain connects TRBV15 to TRBJ2-3; TRBD2 matches at 9 bases. V lost 4 bases and J lost 2; bases outside the gene matches: 4. The germline CDR1 and CDR2 sequences are LNHNV and YYDKDF (reference sequence). The CDR3 extends over 15 amino acids.

The V gene is TRBV5-1, the J gene TRBJ2-4; D is perhaps TRBD2 (5 bases). This CDR3 comprises 16 residues. Germline V gene lookup returns CDR1 SGHRS and CDR2 YFSETQ. V lost 4 bases to trimming and J lost 1 base, with 15 bases between them. CDR3 sequence: CASSPAPSWAKNIQYF. In DNA form, the CDR3 reads TGCGCCAGCAGCCCAGCACCTAGCTGGGCCAAAAACATTCAGTACTTC.

This clonotype was detected many times. The V gene is TRBV29-1, the J gene TRBJ2-7; TRBD2 might be the D (5 bases). Germline assignment: CDR1 SQVTM and CDR2 ANQGSEA. The V gene lost 7 bases and the J gene lost 3 bases, with 10 bases spanning the gap. The CDR3 loop spans 11 amino acids. The CDR3 bases are TGCAGCGGCGGGTCGTACTACGAGCAGTACTTC. This translates into CSGGSYYEQYF.

This clonotype was seen ten or more times. The rearrangement uses TRBV27 and TRBJ2-7, with TRBD1 as a possible D gene (6 bases). The CDR3 extends over 13 amino acids. The ends were cut back, 8 bases at V and 1 base at J, with 12 bases in the middle. Per germline, CDR1 MNHEY and CDR2 SMNVEV (reference sequence). CDR3 bases: TGTGCCAGCTCCACAGGGAATTCCTACGAGCAGTACTTC. This translates into CASSTGNSYEQYF.

This clonotype has ten or more counts. CDR3 in DNA: TGTGCCAGCAGCTTAGAGGGATGGGGCGCCTCCTACGAGCAGTACTTC. It codes for CASSLEGWGASYEQYF. V gene TRBV11-2 combines with J gene TRBJ2-7, with D perhaps TRBD1 (5 bases). This CDR3 is built from 16 residues. Trimming removed 0 bases from V and 0 bases from J, with 12 bases in between. In germline, CDR1 is SGHAT, CDR2 FQNNGV.

This clonotype was counted at least ten times. The J gene is TRBJ1-1, the V gene TRBV30; no firm D call. This CDR3 spans 11 amino acids. Germline CDR1 reads GTSNPN; CDR2 reads SVGIG (reference sequence). The V and J ends lost 2 bases and 5 bases respectively, with 6 bases between them. CDR3 in amino acids: CAWSRSTEAFF. DNA of the CDR3: TGTGCCTGGAGTCGATCTACTGAAGCTTTCTTT. The whole variable domain, remainder taken from reference TRBV30 and TRBJ1-1, is SQTIHQWPATLVQPVGSPLSLECTVEGTSNPNLYWYRQAAGRGLQLLFYSVGIGQISSEVPQNLSASRPQDRQFILSSKKLLLSDSGFYLCAWSRSTEAFFGQGTRLTVV.

The chain recombines TRBV5-1 with TRBJ2-7, with D perhaps TRBD1 or TRBD2 (5 bases each). Trimming cost V 6 bases and J 2 bases, with 24 bases left between them. The V gene's germline CDR1 is SGHRS and CDR2 YFSETQ. The CDR3 runs to 17 residues. In DNA form, the CDR3 reads TGCGCCAGCAACACTTTTACCGGGACCCCCTCCACCTACGAGCAGTACTTC. Amino acid sequence: CASNTFTGTPSTYEQYF. Looking up the rest from reference TRBV5-1 and TRBJ2-7 gives the full variable domain: KAGVTQTPRYLIKTRGQQVTLSCSPISGHRSVSWYQQTPGQGLQFLFEYFSETQRNKGNFPGRFSGRQFSNSRSEMNVSTLELGDSALYLCASNTFTGTPSTYEQYFGPGTRLTVT.

As concerns this clonotype: The CDR3 does not end in the conserved phenylalanine or tryptophan, so this is likely a read error. The rearrangement uses TRBV20-1 and TRBJ2-5, with 8 positions matching TRBD1. Germline CDR1 DFQATT, CDR2 SNEGSKA (reference sequence). The V segment lost 1 base and the J segment 5 bases; nucleotides outside the gene matches: 6. The CDR3 runs to 14 residues. Here the CDR3 DNA reads TGCAGTGCTAGAGCCGGGACAGGCGGCGAGACCCAGTACCTC. This encodes CSARAGTGGETQYL.

This clonotype was found many times. The CDR3, as DNA: TGTGCCAGCAGCCGAGGAGCGGACTCAGGGAGAGATGAGCAGTTCTTC. It codes for CASSRGADSGRDEQFF. The chain joins TRBV5-4 to TRBJ2-1; D may be TRBD1 or TRBD2 (5 bases each). This CDR3 contains 16 residues. V lost 4 bases, J lost 8 bases, and 22 bases lay in between. CDR1 is SGHNT and CDR2 is YYREEE in the germline V gene (reference sequence).

This clonotype was seen a handful of times. J is TRBJ1-1 and V is TRBV5-5, with 8 bases that match TRBD1. The V gene end was trimmed by 2 bases and the J gene end by 0 bases; junction bases not matched to a gene: 3. From germline, CDR1 is SGHKS and CDR2 YYEKEE (reference sequence). The CDR3 length is 15 residues. CDR3: CASSFRGHMNTEAFF. The CDR3 DNA reads TGTGCCAGCAGCTTCAGGGGGCACATGAACACTGAAGCTTTCTTT.

The sample holds many counts of this clonotype. The J gene is TRBJ1-1, the V gene TRBV6-2 or TRBV6-3; D is unresolved. The CDR3 is made up of 16 amino acids. Germline V gene lookup returns CDR1 MNHEY and CDR2 SVGEGT. The V gene lost 7 bases and the J gene lost 3 bases, with 21 bases spanning the gap. In DNA form, the CDR3 reads TGTGCCAGCAAGGTACCTCGAGACGGAGCTTACACTGAAGCTTTCTTT. This codes for CASKVPRDGAYTEAFF.

V usage is TRBV18 and J usage is TRBJ1-5; a possible D gene is TRBD1 (5 bases). Trimming removed 1 base from V and 4 bases from J, with 17 bases in between. CDR3 size: 17 residues. The germline gives CDR1 KGHSH, CDR2 LQKENI. CDR3 coding DNA: TGTGCCAGCTCACCACGGGGAATCAGGGAGGGTAATCAGCCCCAGCATTTT. Amino acids: CASSPRGIREGNQPQHF.

This clonotype has more than one count but fewer than ten. This chain uses TRBV24-1 with TRBJ1-5; D unresolved. V lost 3 bases and J 4 bases, leaving 9 bases between the germline ends. The length of the CDR3 is 14 residues. CDR1 and CDR2 (germline): KGHDR, SFDVKD. The CDR3 sequence: CATSDHRRNQPQHF. The CDR3 coding sequence is TGTGCCACCAGTGATCACCGAAGAAATCAGCCCCAGCATTTT.

This clonotype occurred a few times. V is TRBV9 and J is TRBJ1-5; D not resolved. This CDR3 has 13 amino acids. In germline, CDR1 is SGDLS, CDR2 YYNGEE. V was cut by 4 bases and J by 5 bases, with 10 bases left in between. The CDR3, as DNA: TGTGCCAGCAGCAACCGTCCTGATCAGCCCCAGCATTTT. This codes for CASSNRPDQPQHF.

The chain has TRBV12-3 or TRBV12-4 and TRBJ2-1; 8 bases are shared with TRBD2. The CDR3 is 17 amino acids. J lost 6 bases, V lost 2 bases, and 12 bases had no gene match. The chain's CDR3 is CASSLSGGLFTRNEQFF. CDR3 sequence (DNA): TGTGCCAGCAGTTTAAGCGGGGGTTTGTTTACGCGCAATGAGCAGTTCTTC.

In its sample, this clonotype was seen many times. This chain uses TRBV2 with TRBJ2-1, with 13 bases aligning to TRBD2. This CDR3 has 15 amino acids. Trimming at V came to 8 bases and at J to 4 bases, leaving 5 bases not matched to a gene. In germline, CDR1 is SNHLY, CDR2 FYNNEI. The CDR3 region has the DNA TGTGCCAGCGGCCCACTAGCGGGAGGGTACAATGAGCAGTTCTTC. Its protein product is CASGPLAGGYNEQFF.

The chain employs TRBV29-1 and TRBJ2-5; D is uncertain. The CDR3 totals 11 residues. Per the germline V gene, CDR1 is SQVTM and CDR2 is ANQGSEA. V was pared by 5 bases and J by 2 bases, with 6 bases between. The CDR3 is CSVQEQETQYF. CDR3 DNA: TGCAGCGTTCAGGAACAAGAGACCCAGTACTTC. Filled out from reference TRBV29-1 and TRBJ2-5, the complete variable domain reads SAVISQKPSRDICQRGTSLTIQCQVDSQVTMMFWYRQQPGQSLTLIATANQGSEATYESGFVIDKFPISRPNLTFSTLTVSNMSPEDSSIYLCSVQEQETQYFGPGTRLLVL.

This clonotype was picked up many times. The gene calls are TRBV4-1 and TRBJ2-7, with 7 bases lining up with TRBD2. V was pared by 1 base and J by 0 bases, with 3 bases of the junction left unmatched. Germline CDR1 is MGHRA and CDR2 is YSYEKL. The CDR3 has 15 residues. CDR3 in DNA: TGCGCCAGCAGCCAAGGGGCTAGCGGCTCCTACGAGCAGTACTTC. Translated: CASSQGASGSYEQYF.

This clonotype was seen a few times. The V call is TRBV20-1, the J call TRBJ2-3; the D is unclear. Between the trimmed V and J ends, which lost 3 bases and 4 bases, there was a span of 8 bases. There are 12 residues in the CDR3. Per the germline V gene, CDR1 is DFQATT and CDR2 is SNEGSKA (reference sequence). The CDR3: CSASEGPDTQYF. The CDR3 DNA follows: TGCAGTGCTAGTGAAGGGCCAGATACGCAGTATTTT.

This clonotype has a count of ten or more. The chain combines TRBV11-1 with TRBJ1-1; no reliable D call. V lost 6 bases to trimming and J lost 10 bases, with 33 bases between them. Germline assignment: CDR1 SGHAT and CDR2 FQDESV (reference sequence). This CDR3 has 18 residues. The CDR3 nucleotides are TGTGCCAGCAGTCCCACCCGGCGGGGTGCGGCCCAACCACCTGTAGCTTTCTTT. It specifies CASSPTRRGAAQPPVAFF. The full variable domain, with the rest looked up from reference TRBV11-1 and TRBJ1-1, is EAEVAQSPRYKITEKSQAVAFWCDPISGHATLYWYRQILGQGPELLVQFQDESVVDDSQLPKDRFSAERLKGVDSTLKIQPAELGDSAMYLCASSPTRRGAAQPPVAFFGQGTRLTVV.

The gene calls are TRBV29-1 and TRBJ1-5; 7 positions agree with TRBD1. The germline V gene encodes CDR1 SQVTM and CDR2 ANQGSEA. V dropped 5 bases and J dropped 5; count of bases not matched to a gene: 3. The CDR3 spans 12 residues. Written as DNA, the CDR3 is TGCAGCGTTCGACAGGGAGATCAGCCCCAGCATTTT. Translated, it gives CSVRQGDQPQHF.

This sequence joins TRBV27 and TRBJ1-3; no reliable D call. From germline, CDR1 is MNHEY and CDR2 SMNVEV (reference sequence). The V and J ends lost 4 bases and 4 bases respectively, with 11 bases between them. This CDR3 comprises 14 residues. The CDR3 loop reads CASSSTHSGNTIYF. The CDR3 coding sequence is TGTGCCAGCAGTTCGACTCACTCCGGAAACACCATATATTTT.

Points on this clonotype: Since a much larger clone is just one base distant, this may be a read error. The V gene is TRBV30, the J gene TRBJ2-7, with D perhaps assigned TRBD1 or TRBD2 (5 bases each). In germline, CDR1 is GTSNPN, CDR2 SVGIG (reference sequence). CDR3 length: 12 residues. The CDR3 nucleotides read TGTGTCTGGAGTAGGGACGCCTACGAGCAGTACTTC. Translating it yields CVWSRDAYEQYF. Together with reference TRBV30 and TRBJ2-7, the CDR3 gives the full variable domain: SQTIHQWPATLVQPVGSPLSLECTVEGTSNPNLYWYRQAAGRGLQLLFYSVGIGQISSEVPQNLSASRPQDRQFILSSKKLLLSDSGFYLCVWSRDAYEQYFGPGTRLTVT.

This rearrangement joins TRBV28 to TRBJ2-1, with D perhaps matching TRBD2 (6 bases). From germline, CDR1 is MDHEN and CDR2 SYDVKM. V lost 4 bases to trimming and J lost 6 bases, with 16 bases between them. The CDR3 consists of 15 residues. The CDR3 protein is CASSSPGYGGNEQFF. The DNA for the CDR3 is TGTGCCAGCAGTTCACCAGGGTACGGGGGCAATGAGCAGTTCTTC.

The chain recombines TRBV2 with TRBJ2-1; 16 nucleotides line up with TRBD2. Germline assignment: CDR1 SNHLY and CDR2 FYNNEI. With 4 bases clipped from V and 1 base from J, the junction kept 10 bases outside the gene matches. CDR3 size: 20 residues. CDR3 nucleotides: TGTGCCAGCAGTGGAAAGGGACTAGCGGGAGGGCAAGCGTCCTACAATGAGCAGTTCTTC. This sequence encodes CASSGKGLAGGQASYNEQFF.